The following is a T cell receptor (beta chain) sequence with its context. These data come from a study of blood T cell repertoires in COVID-19. V was clipped by 8 bases and J by 3 bases, with 11 bases between them. The CDR3 length is 12 residues. The germline V gene has CDR1 SNHLY and CDR2 FYNNEI. Profiling relied on immunoSEQ multiplex PCR, and the TCRdb table lists in-frame clones only, not all of them. This sample carries 150,000 to 200,000 clones, 75% to 85% of them seen once, and the ten largest clones take roughly 6.4%. Sequences were obtained from peripheral blood. The J gene is TRBJ2-7, the V gene TRBV2, with D uncertain. The sequence was obtained from a man in his 60s with acute or convalescent COVID-19. The CDR3 DNA reads TGTGCCAGCTCACCCTACAGCTACGAGCAGTACTTC. It is translated as CASSPYSYEQYF.